This TCR beta chain appears in the sequencing data of a study of blood T cells in healthy people across ages. General study points: Significant beta diversity loss was already apparent by age approximately 40, declining roughly linearly. It was the long-lived donors that had more naive CD4+ cells and higher diversity than aged donors.

With regard to this clonotype: What it binds is not known. A much larger clone lies a single base off, so this may be a read error.

They isolated at least 6 million PBMCs from each sample. CDR1 and CDR2 (germline): SGHTA, FQGNSA. The CDR3 is 13 amino acids. A second PCR of roughly 6 to 12 cycles used a sample-barcoded 5' primer and a J-beta primer mix. TCRdb fed the 5' RACE reads into MiXCR, producing one record per CDR3 protein. The sample carries 650,000 to 1,000,000 distinct CDR3 sequences, roughly 34% recorded once. This rearrangement joins TRBV7-2 to TRBJ1-2; TRBD1 is a possible D gene (6 bases). The origin of this receptor is a man aged 18 to 29 in good health. The sequencing input was blood. In DNA form, the CDR3 reads TGTGCCAGCAGCTTAGAACAGGGCGGCGGCTACAGCTTC. Its translation: CASSLEQGGGYSF.